Below are 16 T cell receptor beta chains sequenced from a single sample in a study of identical twins (dated by TCRdb to the mid-2010s). The library relied on 5' RACE. The sequencer listed for this sample is Illumina HiSeq 2000. TCRdb trimmed the raw reads at Q25, called clones with MiXCR and kept productive beta chains. Every entry covers one CDR3 protein and lists the most common genes and DNA from its rows. The table for this sample lists over 550,000 distinct CDR3 sequences; around 7.5% of them were counted only once. The leading ten clones occupy less than 2% of the sample. These data also featured in a second study, about yellow fever vaccine responses in identical twins.

Sequenced: PBMCs. These receptors all stem from a woman aged 18-29 years in good health.

This clonotype was counted at least ten times. The J gene is TRBJ2-3, the V gene TRBV12-3 or TRBV12-4, with TRBD2 identical over 11 bases. The CDR3 contains 15 residues. V dropped 3 bases and J dropped 2; count of bases not matched to a gene: 1. The CDR3 region has the DNA TGTGCCAGCAGTTTGACTAGCGGGAACACAGATACGCAGTATTTT. Its protein product is CASSLTSGNTDTQYF.

The sample holds a few counts of this clonotype. The chain links TRBV9 to TRBJ2-1; D is undetermined. CDR1 and CDR2 from the germline V gene are SGDLS and YYNGEE. The CDR3 covers 14 residues. V was clipped by 0 bases and J by 9 bases, with 13 bases between them. The CDR3 spells CASSVGIAPGEQFF. As DNA, the CDR3 is TGTGCCAGCAGCGTAGGGATCGCACCCGGTGAGCAGTTCTTC.

This clonotype was seen only a few times. The chain has TRBV5-1 and TRBJ2-6; TRBD1 is a possible D gene (6 bases). Germline V gene lookup returns CDR1 SGHRS and CDR2 YFSETQ. The CDR3 totals 18 residues. The ends were cut back, 5 bases at V and 0 bases at J, with 18 bases in the middle. CDR3 amino acids: CASSYPGQSSSGANVLTF. The CDR3 nucleotides are TGCGCCAGCAGTTACCCCGGACAGTCTTCCTCTGGGGCCAACGTCCTGACTTTC.

This clonotype turned up a few times. The CDR3 nucleotides are TGTGCCAGCGAGACAGGGGACTACAATGAGCAGTTCTTC. Amino acid sequence: CASETGDYNEQFF. V is TRBV7-9 and J is TRBJ2-1; TRBD1 matches at 8 bases. The CDR3 totals 13 residues. Germline CDR1 reads SEHNR; CDR2 reads FQNEAQ (reference sequence). V shed 8 bases and J 3 bases; nucleotides not matched to a gene: 3.

This clonotype showed up many times. The chain carries TRBV12-3 or TRBV12-4 and TRBJ2-2, with 7 bases fitting TRBD2. This CDR3 comprises 13 residues. With V trimmed by 2 bases and J by 6 bases, 0 bases remained unmatched. The CDR3 DNA reads TGTGCCAGCAGTTTACGGGGGGCCGGGGAGCTGTTTTTT. Protein product: CASSLRGAGELFF.

The chain combines TRBV20-1 with TRBJ1-1, with 7 bases lining up with TRBD1. In germline, CDR1 is DFQATT, CDR2 SNEGSKA (reference sequence). This CDR3 is 14 amino acids long. V lost 2 bases, J lost 1 base, and 4 bases stayed unmatched. CDR3 sequence: CSARLGQTNTEAFF. CDR3 nucleotides: TGCAGTGCTAGACTGGGACAGACGAACACTGAAGCTTTCTTT.

This clonotype occurred a few times. The gene calls are TRBV20-1 and TRBJ1-3; TRBD1 agrees at 8 bases. In germline, CDR1 is DFQATT, CDR2 SNEGSKA (reference sequence). The V and J ends lost 3 bases and 3 bases, in that order; junction bases with no gene match: 4. The CDR3 is made up of 14 amino acids. CDR3 in DNA: TGCAGTGCTAGCCCGGGACAGGTTGGAAACACCATATATTTT. Amino acid sequence: CSASPGQVGNTIYF.

This sequence joins TRBV7-2 and TRBJ1-6; a possible D gene is TRBD1 (5 bases). The germline CDR1 and CDR2 sequences are SGHTA and FQGNSA. V lost 8 bases and J lost 7, with 9 bases in between. This CDR3 has 12 amino acids. The CDR3 spells CASPGPNSPLHF. CDR3 in DNA: TGTGCCAGCCCGGGACCAAATTCACCCCTCCACTTT.

This clonotype was recorded at least ten times. CDR3 residues: CASTSILADEQFF. DNA for the CDR3: TGTGCCAGCACCTCAATACTAGCCGATGAGCAGTTCTTC. The chain uses TRBV27 and TRBJ2-1; D possibly corresponds to TRBD2 (6 bases). In germline, CDR1 is MNHEY, CDR2 SMNVEV (reference sequence). The CDR3 extends over 13 amino acids. With 7 bases removed from V and 8 bases from J, the gap between germline ends came to 15 bases.

This clonotype has only a few counts. The chain has TRBV7-9 and TRBJ1-2; the match to TRBD1 covers 11 bases. Trimming removed 4 bases from V and 10 bases from J; junction bases left unmatched: 2. The germline CDR1 and CDR2 sequences are SEHNR and FQNEAQ (reference sequence). This CDR3 contains 12 residues. The CDR3 nucleotides are TGTGCCAGCAGCTGGGACAGGGGGGACTACACCTTC. This translates into CASSWDRGDYTF.

This clonotype occurred many times. The chain is built from TRBV7-9 and TRBJ2-7, with 8 bases fitting TRBD2. Germline CDR1 and CDR2: SEHNR and FQNEAQ (reference sequence). V lost 4 bases and J lost 5; bases outside the gene matches: 7. This CDR3 contains 14 residues. CDR3 sequence reads: CASSSRTSLDEQYF. CDR3 nucleotide sequence: TGTGCCAGCAGCTCTAGGACTAGCTTGGACGAGCAGTACTTC.

This sequence joins TRBV5-6 and TRBJ1-1; 7 nucleotides match TRBD1. The CDR3 runs 12 residues. Germline values: CDR1 SGHDT, CDR2 YYEEEE. V lost 2 bases, J lost 11 bases, and 6 bases stayed unmatched. CDR3 nucleotides: TGTGCCAGCAGCTTTGGACAGGTAGAGGCTTTCTTT. It yields the protein CASSFGQVEAFF.

A few counts support this clonotype. The DNA for the CDR3 is TGCAGCGTTGAGTTTCGGACAGGGACACTTAGCACAGATACGCAGTATTTT. It yields the protein CSVEFRTGTLSTDTQYF. The V gene is TRBV29-1, the J gene TRBJ2-3; 8 bases map to TRBD1. CDR1 is SQVTM, CDR2 ANQGSEA, per germline. This CDR3 spans 17 amino acids. The junction had 11 bases not matched to a gene; V was cut back by 3 bases and J by 0 bases.

V is TRBV3-1 and J is TRBJ1-6, with TRBD1 matching 8 bases. This CDR3 is 17 amino acids long. The germline V gene encodes CDR1 LGHDT and CDR2 YNNKEL (reference sequence). V lost 2 bases and J lost 6; bases outside the gene matches: 9. The CDR3 DNA reads TGTGCCAGCAGCCAAAGACAGGGGCCAAGAGTTAATTCACCCCTCCACTTT. It encodes CASSQRQGPRVNSPLHF.

This clonotype was counted ten times or more. The gene calls are TRBV7-8 and TRBJ2-5, with TRBD2 as a possible D gene (6 bases). The CDR3 consists of 15 residues. Deletions cut 4 bases from V and 1 base from J, with 13 bases between. CDR1 is SGHVS, CDR2 FQNEAQ, per germline. CDR3 amino acids: CASSSRGDGQETQYF. Here the CDR3 DNA reads TGTGCCAGCAGCTCACGCGGGGATGGCCAAGAGACCCAGTACTTC.

The chain has TRBV20-1 and TRBJ1-1; possible D gene TRBD1, 6 bases. This CDR3 contains 13 residues. The germline V and J ends were trimmed by 5 bases and 0 bases, with 10 bases remaining between them. CDR1 and CDR2 from the germline V gene are DFQATT and SNEGSKA (reference sequence). The CDR3 protein is CSAGDNLNTEAFF. CDR3 coding DNA: TGCAGTGCTGGGGACAACCTGAACACTGAAGCTTTCTTT.